This T cell receptor (beta chain) stems from a study of T and B cells in COVID-19 patients. Points from the study as a whole: At recovery TRB diversity and richness exceeded healthy donors, after highly clonal active COVID-19 repertoires. Symptomatic-phase blood samples from mildly ill patients and early samples from severe cases were scarce. CD4+, regulatory T cell, CD8+ and sorted SARS-CoV-2-responsive or tetramer+ T cells were not yet sequenced.

TRB was amplified from about 250-500 ng of blood genomic DNA. This CDR3 has 15 amino acids. Germline V gene data show CDR1 as SGHNT and CDR2 as YYREEE (reference sequence). V lost 4 bases and J 0 bases, leaving 10 bases between the germline ends. Multiplex PCR with BIOMED2 TRB-A/B primer pools amplified TRB rearrangements. MiXCR, run by TCRdb on the multiplex PCR reads, gives a single entry per CDR3 protein. The sample lists 15,000 to 20,000 distinct CDR3 sequences; 25% to 30% were seen once. This clonotype appeared many times. Its target is unknown. The sequence was collected from a human donor who had recovered from COVID-19. Sequenced: blood. The chain links TRBV5-4 to TRBJ1-4; no definite D call. The CDR3 DNA sequence: TGTGCCAGCAGCCTGGATCCGGCAACTAATGAAAAACTGTTTTTT. Protein: CASSLDPATNEKLFF.